This T cell receptor (beta chain) was identified in a study of blood T cells in healthy people across ages. Whole-study findings and limits: Estimates of total diversity, which came from one million sequenced T cells, were considered to be underestimates.

It was with a sample-barcoded 5' primer and a J-beta primer mix that a second PCR of about 7 to 12 cycles was run. Each cDNA molecule, via a template-switch adaptor with 12 random nucleotides, was tagged. Each CDR3 protein gets one entry after TCRdb re-called the 5' RACE reads with MiXCR. The sample carries 1.5 million to 2 million distinct CDR3 sequences, around 50% recorded once. V lost 2 bases and J 2 bases, leaving 12 bases between the germline ends. From germline, CDR1 is MGHDK and CDR2 SYGVNS. CDR3 length: 15 residues. Healthy individuals of Caucasian origin from Russia, aged 6 to 90, served as donors. At least 6 micrograms of total RNA were extracted per sample. Turning to this clonotype: As yet, its antigen is unknown.

The sequence derives from a woman between 35 and 50 years old in good health. Sequencing was carried out using blood. V and J are TRBV25-1 and TRBJ2-5; TRBD2 might be the D (5 bases). CDR3 amino acids: CASSERRATQETQYF. In DNA, the CDR3 is TGTGCCAGCAGTGAAAGGCGGGCAACTCAAGAGACCCAGTACTTC.